These 19 T cell receptor beta chains share one sample of origin, sequenced in a study of blood T cell repertoires in COVID-19. Produced via immunoSEQ multiplex PCR; TCRdb's table is partial and in-frame only. This table holds about 260,000 clones, 70% to 85% found once. Sequenced material: peripheral blood. The receptors come from a woman of 80 years or more with acute or convalescent COVID-19.

The CDR3: CASSVQGRGYTF. The CDR3 region has the DNA TGTGCCAGCAGCGTACAGGGACGGGGCTACACCTTC. This rearrangement joins TRBV11-1 to TRBJ1-2, with D possibly being TRBD1 (6 bases). This CDR3 spans 12 amino acids. Deletions cut 5 bases from V and 8 bases from J, with 12 bases between. CDR1 SGHAT and CDR2 FQDESV come from the germline V gene (reference sequence).

V gene TRBV7-3 combines with J gene TRBJ2-3; 8 nucleotides match TRBD1. The CDR3 has 14 residues. CDR1 is SGHTA, CDR2 FQGTGA, per germline. The ends lost 5 bases at V and 3 bases at J; junction bases unmatched: 4. This chain's CDR3 is CASSGTGATDTQYF. CDR3 bases: TGTGCCAGCAGCGGGACAGGTGCGACAGATACGCAGTATTTT.

The chain employs TRBV7-2 and TRBJ1-4; D perhaps matches TRBD1 (6 bases). The length of the CDR3 is 14 residues. Trimming took off 5 bases at V and 5 bases at J, with 12 bases between the two ends. The germline gives CDR1 SGHTA, CDR2 FQGNSA. Written as DNA, the CDR3 is TGTGCCAGCAGCCCAGACAGGTTCAATGAAAAACTGTTTTTT. This encodes CASSPDRFNEKLFF.

The CDR3 spells CASSQGPTNEKLFF. Written as DNA, the CDR3 is TGCGCCAGCAGCCAGGGTCCAACTAATGAAAAACTGTTTTTT. This chain connects TRBV5-1 to TRBJ1-4; D is perhaps TRBD1 (5 bases). Trimming shortened V by 4 bases and J by 0 bases, and 7 bases separated the two germline ends. Germline V gives CDR1 SGHRS, CDR2 YFSETQ. This CDR3 is built from 14 residues.

This sequence joins TRBV20-1 and TRBJ2-5; no clear D. CDR1 and CDR2 from the germline V gene are DFQATT and SNEGSKA (reference sequence). The CDR3 is made up of 11 amino acids. V lost 7 bases and J lost 2, with 8 bases in between. The CDR3 protein is CSVERQETQYF. The CDR3 DNA follows: TGCAGTGTCGAGCGTCAAGAGACCCAGTACTTC.

The genes are TRBV7-8 and TRBJ1-1; D possibly corresponds to TRBD1 (6 bases). V gave up 0 bases and J gave up 0 bases, with 11 bases separating them. Germline CDR1 reads SGHVS; CDR2 reads FQNEAQ. The CDR3 extends over 16 amino acids. The DNA of the CDR3 is TGTGCCAGCAGCTTAGCACAGGGAGTGGTGAACACTGAAGCTTTCTTT. Its translation is CASSLAQGVVNTEAFF.

The CDR3, as DNA: TGTGCCAGCAGCGCCGGAGGGGGCAGGAGTAACACTGAAGCTTTCTTT. Amino acids: CASSAGGGRSNTEAFF. The rearrangement uses TRBV9 and TRBJ1-1; 7 nucleotides align to TRBD1. Trimming at V came to 3 bases and at J to 2 bases, leaving 10 bases not matched to a gene. Germline V gives CDR1 SGDLS, CDR2 YYNGEE. The CDR3 is 16 residues long.

The rearrangement uses TRBV3-1 (or the pseudogene TRBV3-2) and TRBJ1-3; D is possibly TRBD1 (6 bases). Trimming took off 4 bases at V and 0 bases at J, with 13 bases between the two ends. Per germline, CDR1 LGHDT and CDR2 YNNKEL (reference sequence). The CDR3 covers 16 residues. CDR3 residues: CASSPPGRGSGNTIYF. The CDR3 DNA reads TGTGCCAGCAGCCCCCCGGGCAGGGGCTCTGGAAACACCATATATTTT.

V and J are TRBV3-1 (or the pseudogene TRBV3-2) and TRBJ1-3; weak D call: TRBD1 (5 bases). Trimming removed 4 bases from V and 0 bases from J, with 13 bases in between. The germline CDR1 and CDR2 sequences are LGHDT and YNNKEL (reference sequence). This CDR3 comprises 16 residues. The CDR3 DNA follows: TGTGCCAGCAGCCGAACGGGACTTTACTCTGGAAACACCATATATTTT. It specifies CASSRTGLYSGNTIYF.

The chain employs TRBV14 and TRBJ1-2; weak D call: TRBD1 (5 bases). The CDR3 loop spans 13 amino acids. CDR1 and CDR2 from the germline V gene are SGHDN and FVKESK. The V end was cut by 7 bases, the J end by 4 bases, with 13 bases between. CDR3 DNA: TGTGCCAGCAACAACGGGGGGAGCTATGGCTACACCTTC. As protein: CASNNGGSYGYTF.

The chain carries TRBV5-4 and TRBJ1-2; weak D call: TRBD1 (5 bases). Looked up from germline, CDR1 is SGHNT and CDR2 is YYREEE (reference sequence). The CDR3 has 14 residues. The V end was cut by 0 bases, the J end by 3 bases, with 9 bases between. The CDR3 spells CASSLGEGDYGYTF. The CDR3, as DNA: TGTGCCAGCAGCTTGGGAGAAGGGGACTATGGCTACACCTTC.

This chain joins TRBV7-9 and TRBJ1-1; weak D call: TRBD1 (6 bases). Per germline, CDR1 SEHNR and CDR2 FQNEAQ (reference sequence). The CDR3 length is 14 residues. V was cut by 4 bases and J by 5 bases, with 14 bases left in between. For the CDR3, the DNA is TGTGCCAGCAGCTCAGGGGAAGAAAGGACTGAAGCTTTCTTT. Amino acids: CASSSGEERTEAFF.

The chain employs TRBV7-2 and TRBJ2-1, with no clear D. The V end lost 5 bases, the J end lost 7 bases, and 12 bases lay between the germline ends. Germline CDR1 and CDR2: SGHTA and FQGNSA. This CDR3 spans 13 amino acids. The CDR3 DNA sequence: TGTGCCAGCAGCACGATAGTAACGAATGAGCAGTTCTTC. Protein: CASSTIVTNEQFF.

The chain combines TRBV28 with TRBJ1-2; TRBD1 agrees at 8 bases. V was clipped by 0 bases and J by 4 bases; unmatched bases: 7. The CDR3 covers 16 residues. In germline, CDR1 is MDHEN, CDR2 SYDVKM. CDR3 amino acids: CASSLWAGGAVYGYTF. CDR3 coding DNA: TGTGCCAGCAGTTTATGGGCAGGGGGCGCAGTCTATGGCTACACCTTC.

The V call is TRBV19, the J call TRBJ1-3; D is possibly TRBD1 (5 bases). The CDR3 sequence is 15 residues long. Germline loops: CDR1 LNHDA, CDR2 SQIVND (reference sequence). V was clipped by 6 bases and J by 0 bases, with 12 bases between them. CDR3 in amino acids: CASSTGESSGNTIYF. CDR3 nucleotides: TGTGCCAGTAGCACAGGAGAGAGCTCTGGAAACACCATATATTTT.

V and J are TRBV11-3 and TRBJ1-1; D unclear. Germline values: CDR1 SGHNT, CDR2 YENEEA. V was cut by 3 bases and J by 1 base, with 6 bases left in between. The CDR3 length is 13 residues. CDR3 in DNA: TGTGCCAGCAGCTTGGCCCGGAACACTGAAGCTTTCTTT. Protein sequence: CASSLARNTEAFF.

In this sample, this clone turned up once. The V gene is TRBV7-8, the J gene TRBJ1-3; D ambiguous. Trimming left V 1 base short and J 0 bases short, with 10 bases between. The CDR3 runs to 16 residues. Germline values: CDR1 SGHVS, CDR2 FQNEAQ. The CDR3 spells CASSLVRGTSGNTIYF. The CDR3 DNA reads as TGTGCCAGCAGCTTAGTTCGGGGAACCTCTGGAAACACCATATATTTT.

The J gene is TRBJ2-1, the V gene TRBV4-1; 7 bases match TRBD2. The CDR3 runs to 15 residues. Germline V gene data show CDR1 as MGHRA and CDR2 as YSYEKL. After removal of 3 bases from V and 6 bases from J, the junction contained 8 bases not matched to a gene. Here the CDR3 DNA reads TGCGCCAGCAGCCAGGAAAGCGGGACGGGCAATGAGCAGTTCTTC. Its translation is CASSQESGTGNEQFF.

This chain links TRBV6-2 or TRBV6-3 with TRBJ2-1; TRBD2 matches at 10 bases. The CDR3 is made up of 16 amino acids. V was pared by 4 bases and J by 4 bases, with 7 bases of the junction left unmatched. CDR1 MNHEY and CDR2 SVGEGT come from the germline V gene. The CDR3 protein is CASSSRAAGGYNEQFF. The CDR3 coding sequence is TGTGCCAGCAGTTCCAGAGCAGCGGGGGGGTACAATGAGCAGTTCTTC.